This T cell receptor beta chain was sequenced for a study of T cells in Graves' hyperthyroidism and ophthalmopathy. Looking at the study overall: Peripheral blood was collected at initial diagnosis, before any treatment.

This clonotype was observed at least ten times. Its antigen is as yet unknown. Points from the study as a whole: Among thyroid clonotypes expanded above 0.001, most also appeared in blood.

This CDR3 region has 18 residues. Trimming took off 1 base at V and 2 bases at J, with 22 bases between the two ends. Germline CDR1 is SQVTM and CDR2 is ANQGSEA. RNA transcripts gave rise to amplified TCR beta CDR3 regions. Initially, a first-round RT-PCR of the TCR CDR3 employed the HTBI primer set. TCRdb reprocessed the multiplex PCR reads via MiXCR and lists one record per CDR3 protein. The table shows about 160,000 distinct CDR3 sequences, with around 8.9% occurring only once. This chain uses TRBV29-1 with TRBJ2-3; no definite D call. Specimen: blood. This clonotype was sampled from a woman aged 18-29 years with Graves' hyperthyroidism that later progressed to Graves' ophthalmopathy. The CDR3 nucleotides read TGCAGCGTTGAAGTCGCCGGTCGGAATAAAGGACCCACAGATACGCAGTATTTT. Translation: CSVEVAGRNKGPTDTQYF.